This TCR beta chain was sequenced in a study of T cells in Graves' hyperthyroidism and ophthalmopathy. About the research overall: Peripheral blood was obtained at initial diagnosis, preceding any treatment. Broader study findings: From stable hyperthyroidism, ophthalmopathy was set apart by a 13 V-J model. Blood also carried most thyroid clonotypes expanded above 0.001.

V trimming: 0 bases; J trimming: 4 bases; junction bases outside the gene matches: 2. The CDR3 has 15 amino acids. Germline V gives CDR1 LGHNA, CDR2 YSLEER. Using RNA transcripts as the source, TCR beta CDR3 regions were amplified. A set of HTBI primers served as the primers for a first-round RT-PCR of the TCR CDR3. TCRdb redid the calling of the multiplex PCR reads with MiXCR, one entry per CDR3 protein. The data show around 56,000 distinct CDR3 sequences, roughly half seen once. This clonotype showed up many times. Its cognate antigen is unknown. The sequence was obtained from a woman aged 55-70 years with Graves' ophthalmopathy. The chain couples TRBV4-3 to TRBJ2-1, with TRBD2 matching over 8 bases. Sequenced: blood. The CDR3 loop reads CASSQEVAGYNEQFF. The CDR3 DNA follows: TGCGCCAGCAGCCAAGAGGTAGCGGGATACAATGAGCAGTTCTTC.